This T cell receptor beta chain is drawn from a study of human T cells and chemical hapten exposure. Background on the study: In the sensitization step, 2% DPC was placed on approximately 2 cm by approximately 2 cm of upper inner arm skin. Findings and caveats of the study: There were significantly more large CDR3 similarity clusters among expanded TCRs than among controls.

The library tagged individual cDNA molecules with unique molecular identifiers. TCRdb re-derived calls from the RACE reads in MiXCR, one entry per CDR3 protein. This table has some 330,000 distinct CDR3 sequences, around 5.5% appearing once. Time point noted: pre-sensitization, week 0. Treatment specified: therapeutic diphenylcyclopropenone sensitization with weekly scalp DPC. Unfractionated whole blood yielded total RNA. On this clonotype: Its antigen is still unknown.

Trimming stripped 0 bases from V and 5 bases from J, with 6 bases between. Germline V lookup: CDR1 SGHTA, CDR2 FQGNSA. The CDR3 has 13 residues. The V gene is TRBV7-2, the J gene TRBJ2-3; D is ambiguous. This receptor was obtained from a woman aged 18-30 years with alopecia areata. Some clones in this sample may be carry-over from other donors' samples. The specimen comprised whole blood, sampled in connection with sensitization to the hapten diphenylcyclopropenone (DPC). CDR3 loop: CASSLATRDTQYF. As DNA, the CDR3 is TGTGCCAGCAGCTTAGCCACCCGAGATACGCAGTATTTT.